The 16 T cell receptor beta chains presented below share a single source sample, sequenced in a study of T cell responses to AZD1222 COVID-19 vaccine. The repertoire was sequenced with immunoSEQ multiplex PCR; TCRdb's copy has only in-frame clones and lacks some. The table shows some 96,000 clones, with around 89% occurring only once. Sequencing was performed on peripheral blood, taken on day 0 of AZD1222 vaccination. The receptors here all came from an adult in good health.

In DNA, the CDR3 is TGTGCCGAGGACGTTCTGAGCACAGATACGCAGTATTTT. Its protein is CAEDVLSTDTQYF. The chain links TRBV30 to TRBJ2-3; no reliable D call. CDR3 length: 13 residues. V was cut by 8 bases and J by 0 bases, with 12 bases left in between. Germline V gene lookup returns CDR1 GTSNPN and CDR2 SVGIG (reference sequence).

This clone has a single count. The CDR3 region has the DNA TGTGCCAGCAGCATCGGGACTAGCGGGAGGGCCGGCACAGATACGCAGTATTTT. Translation gives CASSIGTSGRAGTDTQYF. This chain connects TRBV11-2 to TRBJ2-3; 16 bases fit TRBD2. Germline trimming cut 5 bases from V and 1 base from J; bases unmatched to any gene: 6. The CDR3 is made up of 18 amino acids. Germline lookup yields CDR1 SGHAT and CDR2 FQNNGV.

Only one count was recorded for this clone. This chain links TRBV28 with TRBJ1-4, with D perhaps TRBD1 (6 bases). With 4 bases removed from V and 6 bases from J, the gap between germline ends came to 12 bases. Germline loops: CDR1 MDHEN, CDR2 SYDVKM. This CDR3 comprises 14 residues. CDR3 DNA: TGTGCCAGCAGTTCCGGGACAAATTATGAAAAACTGTTTTTT. Translated, it gives CASSSGTNYEKLFF.

This clone was counted between two and nine times. The chain carries TRBV27 and TRBJ1-1; a weak D match, TRBD1 (6 bases). The CDR3 loop spans 16 amino acids. From germline, CDR1 is MNHEY and CDR2 SMNVEV (reference sequence). V lost 7 bases and J 7 bases, leaving 25 bases between the germline ends. The CDR3 sequence: CASKLQAAGDWGEAFF. CDR3 coding DNA: TGTGCCAGCAAGCTACAGGCCGCAGGGGACTGGGGTGAAGCTTTCTTT.

V and J are TRBV7-2 and TRBJ1-6; no reliable D call. The V gene's germline CDR1 is SGHTA and CDR2 FQGNSA. The CDR3 sequence is 15 residues long. Between the trimmed V and J ends, which lost 6 bases and 3 bases, there was a span of 12 bases. CDR3 bases: TGTGCCAGCAGTAAACAGTATGACTATAATTCACCCCTCCACTTT. Encoded protein: CASSKQYDYNSPLHF.

The genes are TRBV2 and TRBJ1-5; D is uncertain. The CDR3 runs to 14 residues. V was pared by 5 bases and J by 7 bases, with 15 bases between. The germline V gene has CDR1 SNHLY and CDR2 FYNNEI. The DNA for the CDR3 is TGTGCCAGCAGTACGGACGGGATAAACCAGCCCCAGCATTTT. Translation: CASSTDGINQPQHF.

CDR3 amino acids: CASSSRLASSTDTQYF. The CDR3 DNA follows: TGTGCCAGCAGCTCAAGACTAGCCAGCAGCACAGATACGCAGTATTTT. The V call is TRBV11-3, the J call TRBJ2-3; 7 bases fit TRBD2. CDR1 is SGHNT and CDR2 is YENEEA in the germline V gene. The CDR3 runs 16 residues. V lost 4 bases, J lost 0 bases, and 7 bases stayed unmatched.

This chain uses TRBV9 with TRBJ2-1; 9 nucleotides match TRBD2. Per germline, CDR1 SGDLS and CDR2 YYNGEE. V was pared by 4 bases and J by 0 bases, with 8 bases of the junction left unmatched. The CDR3 totals 17 residues. The CDR3 protein is CASSPRLAVSSYNEQFF. The CDR3 bases are TGTGCCAGCAGCCCCCGACTAGCGGTTAGCTCCTACAATGAGCAGTTCTTC.

V and J are TRBV6-2 or TRBV6-3 and TRBJ2-3, with D possibly TRBD2 on 6 matching bases. CDR1 and CDR2 from the germline V gene are MNHEY and SVGEGT. Trimming took off 5 bases at V and 2 bases at J, with 17 bases between the two ends. This CDR3 contains 16 residues. CDR3 nucleotide sequence: TGTGCCAGCAGTCTCCGCGGGACGGTGAACACAGATACGCAGTATTTT. Amino acid sequence: CASSLRGTVNTDTQYF.

This sequence joins TRBV10-1 and TRBJ2-1; D possibly corresponds to TRBD1 (6 bases). The V end was cut by 5 bases, the J end by 8 bases, with 13 bases between. The germline CDR1 and CDR2 sequences are WNHNN and SYGVQD (reference sequence). The CDR3 runs to 13 residues. CDR3 DNA: TGCGCCAGCAGTAAGGGGGAGTTCGATGAGCAGTTCTTC. The encoded protein is CASSKGEFDEQFF.

This chain joins TRBV30 and TRBJ1-5; 8 bases line up with TRBD1. V shed 4 bases, J shed 4 bases, and the junction held 3 bases outside the gene matches. The CDR3 has 13 amino acids. Germline lookup yields CDR1 GTSNPN and CDR2 SVGIG (reference sequence). CDR3 protein: CAWTGGQNQPQHF. The CDR3, as DNA: TGTGCCTGGACAGGGGGCCAAAATCAGCCCCAGCATTTT.

V is TRBV24-1 and J is TRBJ2-7, with TRBD1 matching over 8 bases. Trimming at V came to 4 bases and at J to 6 bases, leaving 4 bases not matched to a gene. Germline assignment: CDR1 KGHDR and CDR2 SFDVKD. The CDR3 spans 13 residues. The CDR3 reads CATSEYDRGEQYF. The DNA of the CDR3 is TGTGCCACCAGTGAATACGACAGGGGCGAGCAGTACTTC.

This sequence joins TRBV2 and TRBJ1-1; the D is unclear. V lost 8 bases, J lost 3 bases, and 13 bases lay in between. The CDR3 is made up of 13 amino acids. In germline, CDR1 is SNHLY, CDR2 FYNNEI. As DNA, the CDR3 is TGTGCCAGCTTTAAGGACGGCTACACTGAAGCTTTCTTT. Amino acid sequence: CASFKDGYTEAFF.

The rearrangement links TRBV7-9 to TRBJ1-2; 9 bases map to TRBD1. Germline V gene sequence: CDR1 SEHNR, CDR2 FQNEAQ (reference sequence). The ends lost 5 bases at V and 8 bases at J; junction bases unmatched: 15. The CDR3 is 16 residues long. The CDR3 DNA follows: TGTGCCAGCAGCCGGGGACAGGGAGGTTACTTTCGGGGCTACACCTTC. It yields the protein CASSRGQGGYFRGYTF.

The V and J genes are TRBV27 and TRBJ1-6, with 7 bases identical to TRBD1. The J segment lost 10 bases and the V segment lost 5 bases, leaving 17 bases of the junction unmatched. In germline, CDR1 is MNHEY, CDR2 SMNVEV (reference sequence). CDR3 size: 17 residues. CDR3 in amino acids: CASSPRQGPLAGSPLHF. In nucleotides, the CDR3 is TGTGCCAGCAGTCCTAGACAGGGTCCCCTTGCTGGCTCACCCCTCCACTTT.

The genes are TRBV5-6 and TRBJ2-7, with D possibly being TRBD2 (5 bases). The CDR3 loop spans 14 amino acids. V was shortened by 7 bases and J by 1 base, with 15 bases between the two germline ends. Germline CDR1 and CDR2: SGHDT and YYEEEE. The CDR3 bases are TGTGCCAGCGTTCACTCCGGCGGGTCCTACGAGCAGTACTTC. It is translated as CASVHSGGSYEQYF.